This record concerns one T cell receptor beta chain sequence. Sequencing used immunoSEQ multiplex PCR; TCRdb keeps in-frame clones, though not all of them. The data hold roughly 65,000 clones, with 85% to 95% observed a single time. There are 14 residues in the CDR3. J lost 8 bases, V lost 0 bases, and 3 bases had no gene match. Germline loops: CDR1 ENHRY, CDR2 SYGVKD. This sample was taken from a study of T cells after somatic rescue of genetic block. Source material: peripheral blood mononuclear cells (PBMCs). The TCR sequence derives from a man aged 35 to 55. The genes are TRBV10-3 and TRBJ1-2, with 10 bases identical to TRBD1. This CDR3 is CAISESRTGGGYTF. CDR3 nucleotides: TGTGCCATCAGTGAGTCACGGACAGGGGGAGGCTACACCTTC.